This is a list of T cell receptor beta chains from one sample in a study of blood T cells in healthy people across ages. TCRdb re-derived calls from the 5' RACE reads in MiXCR, one entry per CDR3 protein. The sample consists of almost 300,000 distinct CDR3 sequences, less than 30% of them appearing once. The source material was blood. The receptor source for this set is a woman in her 70s in good health. Each CDR3 is given with its conserved first and last residue. The D gene is left open where the match is weak. Expanded clones get a size class; other rows say once, few or many, or leave the size out.

d_gene,j_gene,v_gene,abundance,CDR3nt,CDR3aa
TRBD1,TRBJ1-5,TRBV6-1,-,TGTGCCAGCAGCCAGCTCCGACAGGGGATGGGGAATCAGCCCCAGCATTTT,CASSQLRQGMGNQPQHF
TRBD2,TRBJ2-1,TRBV5-1,-,TGCGCCAGCAGCTCCTTTTCCGGGACTAGTTATTTGGAGTTCTTC,CASSSFSGTSYLEFF
TRBD1,TRBJ1-5,TRBV28,-,TGTGCCAGCAGTCTGACAGGGAGCAATCAGCCCCAGCATTTT,CASSLTGSNQPQHF
-,TRBJ1-6,TRBV25-1,-,TGTGCCAGCAGTGAAGCCTTCCATAGCTCCTATAATTCACCCCTCCACTTT,CASSEAFHSSYNSPLHF
-,TRBJ1-1,TRBV6-2/TRBV6-3,-,TGTGCCAGCAGTTACATCACTGAAGCTTTCTTT,CASSYITEAFF
-,TRBJ1-2,TRBV6-2/TRBV6-3,-,TGTGCCAGCAGTTACACCTTGGCCACGACAGCCGGGGTCTATGGCTACACCTTC,CASSYTLATTAGVYGYTF
-,TRBJ1-2,TRBV9,-,TGTGCCAGCAGTGGAGGCAGGCCACATGGAGGGGGCTACACCTTC,CASSGGRPHGGGYTF
-,TRBJ1-4,TRBV5-1,-,TGCGCCAGCAGCTTGGAACAGTCCGCCGAAAAACTGTTTTTT,CASSLEQSAEKLFF
TRBD1,TRBJ1-4,TRBV4-3,few,TGCGCCAGCAGCCAAGAAATGGGACAGGGCTGGGTGTTTTTT,CASSQEMGQGWVFF
-,TRBJ1-2,TRBV12-3/TRBV12-4,few,TGTGCCAGCAGCGCCCCAGGGTCCAATGGCTACACCTTC,CASSAPGSNGYTF
-,TRBJ1-2,TRBV29-1,many,TGCAGCGTCGACAGCCTTAACTATGGCTACACCTTC,CSVDSLNYGYTF
TRBD2,TRBJ2-5,TRBV3-1,-,TGTGCCAGCAGCCGGGCTATCTTAGCGGGAGGGCTGCAAGAGACCCAGTACTTC,CASSRAILAGGLQETQYF
-,TRBJ1-2,TRBV21-1,-,TGTGCCAGCAGCAAATTGTCCGCGATGAGGACTAACTATGGCTACACCTTC,CASSKLSAMRTNYGYTF
-,TRBJ1-5,TRBV7-2,-,TGTGCCAGCAGCTTAGGAAGGGCCTTCAATCAGCCCCAGCATTTT,CASSLGRAFNQPQHF
TRBD2,TRBJ2-5,TRBV2,few,TGTGCCAGCAATCTAGCGGGGTTGGAGCAGTACTTC,CASNLAGLEQYF
-,TRBJ1-4,TRBV4-2,-,TGTGCCAGCAGCCAAGATGGAGGGCTTGGAGAAAAACTGTTTTTT,CASSQDGGLGEKLFF
-,TRBJ2-6,TRBV7-2,-,TGTGCCAGCAGCTTAGCCCTTACAGCTTCTGGGGCCAACGTCCTGACTTTC,CASSLALTASGANVLTF
-,TRBJ1-2,TRBV11-1,-,TGTGCCAGCAGCAGGACAGATGAGGGCTACACCTTC,CASSRTDEGYTF
-,TRBJ2-1,TRBV2,few,TGTGCCAGCATGGCCCCCACCTACGATGAGCAGTTCTTC,CASMAPTYDEQFF
-,TRBJ2-7,TRBV20-1,few,TGCAGTGCTCGAAGATCTGTTTCCAACCGGCGGGGCGAGCAGTACTTC,CSARRSVSNRRGEQYF
TRBD1,TRBJ1-4,TRBV28,many,TGTGCCAGCGGGGGACAGGGTAAAGATGAAAAACTGTTTTTT,CASGGQGKDEKLFF
TRBD1,TRBJ2-1,TRBV5-1,-,TGCGCCAGCAGCTTGGACTCGGGACAGGTCTACAATGAGCAGTTCTTC,CASSLDSGQVYNEQFF
TRBD2,TRBJ2-1,TRBV7-2,few,TGTGCCAGCAGTCCCGGGGGGGCCAATGAGCAGTTCTTC,CASSPGGANEQFF
-,TRBJ2-5,TRBV7-2,few,TGTGCCAGCAGCTTAGCTGGGGTTTGGGAGACCCAGTACTTC,CASSLAGVWETQYF
TRBD2,TRBJ2-5,TRBV13,few,TGTGCCAGCAGCTCAGGACTAGCGGAGGCTTGGGAGACCCAGTACTTC,CASSSGLAEAWETQYF
-,TRBJ2-5,TRBV5-1,-,TGCGCCAGCAGCGGGAAACAAGGGGGACAAGAGACCCAGTACTTC,CASSGKQGGQETQYF
TRBD2,TRBJ2-1,TRBV7-6,-,TGTGCCAGCAGCGCAGGTAGCGGGGGCTCCTACAATGAGCAGTTCTTC,CASSAGSGGSYNEQFF
TRBD2,TRBJ2-1,TRBV7-9,-,TGTGCCAGCAGCTCTCTGACTAGCGGGAGTGGCTACAATGAGCAGTTCTTC,CASSSLTSGSGYNEQFF
-,TRBJ1-1,TRBV19,-,TGTGCCAGTAGTATAGATTGGACGGTCGTCGAAGCTTTCTTT,CASSIDWTVVEAFF
-,TRBJ2-3,TRBV7-2,few,TGTGCCAGCACCACCCGTGGCGGCACAGATACGCAGTATTTT,CASTTRGGTDTQYF
-,TRBJ2-5,TRBV27,-,TGTGCCAGCAGTCCCATAGGCGGAGAAGAGACCCAGTACTTC,CASSPIGGEETQYF
TRBD1,TRBJ1-1,TRBV28,-,TGTGCCAGCAACCTCAGGGGGGAAGCTTTCTTT,CASNLRGEAFF
TRBD1,TRBJ2-7,TRBV5-1,-,TGCGCCAGCAGCTCCTCCGGGACAGGGGTCCACGAGCAGTACTTC,CASSSSGTGVHEQYF
-,TRBJ1-5,TRBV20-1,few,TGCAGTGCTAGCAGGTCAGATCAGCCCCAGCATTTT,CSASRSDQPQHF
-,TRBJ2-3,TRBV28,few,TGTGCCAGCAGCCCCGCCCGCGATACGCAGTATTTT,CASSPARDTQYF
TRBD2,TRBJ2-2,TRBV7-2,-,TGTGCCAGCAGCTGGGACTACTCCGGGGAGCTGTTTTTT,CASSWDYSGELFF
-,TRBJ2-5,TRBV7-9,few,TGTGCCAGCATCCCGGCCCAGTACTTC,CASIPAQYF
-,TRBJ2-1,TRBV11-2,-,TGTGCCAGCAGCCCCAAAAGCCTGCAGTTCTTC,CASSPKSLQFF
TRBD1,TRBJ2-1,TRBV20-1,-,TGCAGTGCTAGAGGGACAGGGAAAAATCGCTCCTACAATGAGCAGTTCTTC,CSARGTGKNRSYNEQFF
-,TRBJ2-5,TRBV6-6,few,TGTGCCAGCACCGATACGGTCGTGGGAAAGGAGACCCAGTACTTC,CASTDTVVGKETQYF
TRBD1,TRBJ1-2,TRBV6-1,few,TGTGCCAGCAGTGCGACAGGGCCTCTTTATGGCTACACCTTC,CASSATGPLYGYTF
TRBD2,TRBJ2-1,TRBV29-1,few,TGCAGCGCCCGACGCGCAATAGGACTAGCGGGGGACAATGAGCAGTTCTTC,CSARRAIGLAGDNEQFF
TRBD1,TRBJ2-1,TRBV29-1,few,TGCAGCGTTGATTATTCGGGACAGGGCTTACTCTCCTACAATGAGCAGTTCTTC,CSVDYSGQGLLSYNEQFF
-,TRBJ2-3,TRBV6-2/TRBV6-3,few,TGTGCCAGCAGTTTCCCAGATACGCAGTATTTT,CASSFPDTQYF
-,TRBJ1-4,TRBV29-1,-,TGCAGCGTTGCCGAGAGGGGGAAACTGTTTTTT,CSVAERGKLFF
TRBD1,TRBJ1-2,TRBV3-1,-,TGTGCCAGCAGCCAAGACAGGGGGACGGTTTCCTTC,CASSQDRGTVSF
-,TRBJ2-5,TRBV6-5,few,TGTGCCAGCAGGAGGGACACAAAAAAGCAAGAGACCCAGTACTTC,CASRRDTKKQETQYF
TRBD2,TRBJ2-7,TRBV27,-,TGTGCCAGCAGTTGGGGTTTAGTAGCGGGCCATTACTACGAGCAGTACTTC,CASSWGLVAGHYYEQYF
-,TRBJ2-1,TRBV7-2,-,TGTGCCAGCAGCTTCGTTTTCAGGGACCCCTACAATGAGCAGTTCTTC,CASSFVFRDPYNEQFF
-,TRBJ2-3,TRBV25-1,-,TGTGCCAGCAGTGAGAGGGCAGGCGGGACAGATACGCAGTATTTT,CASSERAGGTDTQYF